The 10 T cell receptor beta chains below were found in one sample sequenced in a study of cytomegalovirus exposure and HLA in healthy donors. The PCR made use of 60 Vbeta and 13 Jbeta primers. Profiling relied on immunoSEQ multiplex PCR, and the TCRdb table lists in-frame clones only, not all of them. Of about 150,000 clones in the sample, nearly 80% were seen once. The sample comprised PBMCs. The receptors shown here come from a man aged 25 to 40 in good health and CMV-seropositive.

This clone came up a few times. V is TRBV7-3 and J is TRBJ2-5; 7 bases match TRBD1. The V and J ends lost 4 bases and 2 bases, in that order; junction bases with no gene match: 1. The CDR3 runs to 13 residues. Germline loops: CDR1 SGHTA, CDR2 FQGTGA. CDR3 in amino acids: CASSSGQQETQYF. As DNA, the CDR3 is TGTGCCAGCAGCTCGGGACAGCAAGAGACCCAGTACTTC.

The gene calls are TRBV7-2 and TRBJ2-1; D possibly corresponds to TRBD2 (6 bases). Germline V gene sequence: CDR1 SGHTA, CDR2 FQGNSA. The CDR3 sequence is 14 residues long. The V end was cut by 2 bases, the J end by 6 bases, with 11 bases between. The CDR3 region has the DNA TGTGCCAGCAGCTTACGGACTACAGCCAATGAGCAGTTCTTC. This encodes CASSLRTTANEQFF.

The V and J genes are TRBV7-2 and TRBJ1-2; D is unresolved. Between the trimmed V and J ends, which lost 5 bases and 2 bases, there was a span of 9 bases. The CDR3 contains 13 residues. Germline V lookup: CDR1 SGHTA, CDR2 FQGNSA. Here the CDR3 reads CASSVSGNYGYTF. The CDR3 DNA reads TGTGCCAGCAGCGTATCGGGGAACTATGGCTACACCTTC.

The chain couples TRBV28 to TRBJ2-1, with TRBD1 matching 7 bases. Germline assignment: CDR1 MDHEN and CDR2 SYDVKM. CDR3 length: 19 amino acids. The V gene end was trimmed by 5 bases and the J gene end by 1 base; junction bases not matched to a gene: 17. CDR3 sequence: CASSDRDRIAWGSYNEQFF. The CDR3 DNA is TGTGCCAGCAGTGACCGGGACAGAATAGCGTGGGGGTCCTACAATGAGCAGTTCTTC.

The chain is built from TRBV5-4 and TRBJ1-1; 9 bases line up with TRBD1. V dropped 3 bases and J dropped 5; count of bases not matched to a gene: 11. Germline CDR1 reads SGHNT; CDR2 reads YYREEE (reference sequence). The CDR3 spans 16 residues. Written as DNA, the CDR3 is TGTGCCAGCAGCTCTCGGGGACAGGGAGGTCGGACTGAAGCTTTCTTT. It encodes CASSSRGQGGRTEAFF. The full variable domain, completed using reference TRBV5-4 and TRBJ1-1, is ETGVTQSPTHLIKTRGQQVTLRCSSQSGHNTVSWYQQALGQGPQFIFQYYREEENGRGNFPPRFSGLQFPNYSSELNVNALELDDSALYLCASSSRGQGGRTEAFFGQGTRLTVV.

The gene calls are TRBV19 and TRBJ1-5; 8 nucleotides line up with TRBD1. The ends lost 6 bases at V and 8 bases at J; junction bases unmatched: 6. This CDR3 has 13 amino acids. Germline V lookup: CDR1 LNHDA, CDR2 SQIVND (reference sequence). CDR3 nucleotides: TGTGCCAGTAGCAAGACAGGGGACGAGCCCCAGCATTTT. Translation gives CASSKTGDEPQHF.

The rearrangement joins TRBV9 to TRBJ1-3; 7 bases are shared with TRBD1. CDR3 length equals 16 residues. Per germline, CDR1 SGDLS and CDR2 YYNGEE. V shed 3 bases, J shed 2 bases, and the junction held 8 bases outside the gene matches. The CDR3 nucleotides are TGTGCCAGCAGCGGACCAACAGGGGACACTGGAAACACCATATATTTT. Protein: CASSGPTGDTGNTIYF.

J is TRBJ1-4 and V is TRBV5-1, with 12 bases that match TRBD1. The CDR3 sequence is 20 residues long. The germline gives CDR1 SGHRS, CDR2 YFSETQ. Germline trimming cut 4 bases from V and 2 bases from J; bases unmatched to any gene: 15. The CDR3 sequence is CASSRTPGQGAFSTNEKLFF. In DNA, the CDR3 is TGCGCCAGCAGCCGAACACCGGGACAGGGGGCCTTTTCCACTAATGAAAAACTGTTTTTT.

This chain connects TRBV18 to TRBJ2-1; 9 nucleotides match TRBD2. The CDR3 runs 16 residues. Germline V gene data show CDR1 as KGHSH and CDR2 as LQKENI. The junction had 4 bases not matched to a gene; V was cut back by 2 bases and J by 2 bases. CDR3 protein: CASSPFASGTYNEQFF. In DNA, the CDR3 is TGTGCCAGCTCACCATTCGCTAGCGGGACCTACAATGAGCAGTTCTTC.

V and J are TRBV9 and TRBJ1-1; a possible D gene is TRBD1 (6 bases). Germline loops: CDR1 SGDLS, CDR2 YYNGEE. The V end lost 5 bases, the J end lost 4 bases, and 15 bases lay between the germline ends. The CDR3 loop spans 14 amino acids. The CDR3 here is CASRSGGGLTEAFF. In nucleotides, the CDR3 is TGTGCCAGCAGGAGCGGGGGGGGCCTCACTGAAGCTTTCTTT. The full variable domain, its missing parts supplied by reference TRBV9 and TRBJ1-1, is DSGVTQTPKHLITATGQRVTLRCSPRSGDLSVYWYQQSLDQGLQFLIQYYNGEERAKGNILERFSAQQFPDLHSELNLSSLELGDSALYFCASRSGGGLTEAFFGQGTRLTVV.